Listed here is a single T cell receptor (beta chain). Antigen unknown. These data come from a study of immune evolution from preneoplasia to lung adenocarcinoma. Study at large: HLA loss of heterozygosity: over 5.5% AIS, around 16% MIA, roughly 30% ADC, none AAH.

Resections took place in Japan or China from about 2014 to 2018. Study-wide points: Later-stage lesions seemingly showed higher T cell density and diversity than normal lung. Compared with EGFR-mutant or double wild-type lesions, KRAS-mutant nodules were more clonal.

V was clipped by 2 bases and J by 6 bases; unmatched bases: 10. The CDR3 sequence is 17 residues long. Germline V gene data show CDR1 as SGHTA and CDR2 as FQGTGA. TCRdb's copy holds only in-frame clones and misses some; the assay was immunoSEQ multiplex PCR. The sample lists approximately 7,300 clones, roughly four fifths occurring once. The V gene is TRBV7-3, the J gene TRBJ2-1, with TRBD1 matching 10 bases. The sequence was obtained from an older donor with lung adenocarcinoma. Some clones in this sample may be carry-over from other donors' samples. Sequenced sample: FFPE atypical adenomatous hyperplasia tissue from the lung. Subset here: atypical adenomatous hyperplasia (AAH), lung preneoplasia. CDR3 DNA sequence: TGTGCCAGCAGCTTAGACCCCGGGACAGGGGTTTCCAATGAGCAGTTCTTC. It is translated as CASSLDPGTGVSNEQFF.